This is a list of T cell receptor beta chains from one sample in a study of vaccination and CD4 T cells after COVID-19. Via MiXCR, TCRdb re-called the PCR reads, giving one row per CDR3 protein. The table has roughly 13,000 distinct CDR3 sequences, approximately 60% seen once. Their antigen targets remain unknown. The material sequenced was CD4+ T cells from blood, cultured in vitro. Receptors originate from a human donor who had recovered from COVID-19. Each CDR3 is given with its conserved first and last residue. Fields, in order: V gene, J gene, clone size, D gene, CDR3 protein, CDR3 DNA. D genes are given only for firm matches. The listing skips clone size in some rows; elsewhere it reads once, few, many or a size class.

>TRBV2|TRBJ1-6|.|TRBD1
CASSQDREGSPLHF
TGTGCCAGCAGTCAAGACAGGGAAGGCTCACCCCTCCACTTT
>TRBV20-1|TRBJ1-5|few|.
CSARRGTNQPQHF
TGCAGTGCTAGACGAGGGACCAATCAGCCCCAGCATTTT
>TRBV6-5|TRBJ2-5|.|.
CASSYDNRETQYF
TGTGCCAGCAGTTACGACAACAGGGAGACCCAGTACTTC
>TRBV6-5|TRBJ1-1|.|.
CASSYSGATGMNTEAFF
TGTGCCAGCAGTTACTCGGGGGCCACAGGGATGAACACTGAAGCTTTCTTT
>TRBV6-5|TRBJ2-7|.|.
CASSYSDLREQYF
TGTGCCAGCAGTTACTCGGACCTCAGGGAGCAGTACTTC
>TRBV5-4|TRBJ2-3|.|.
CASSLFGGRTDTQYF
TGTGCCAGCAGCTTGTTTGGGGGCCGGACAGATACGCAGTATTTT
>TRBV27|TRBJ1-2|few|TRBD1
CASSLAGGHYGYTF
TGTGCCAGCAGTTTGGCAGGGGGCCACTATGGCTACACCTTC
>TRBV7-2|TRBJ1-6|.|.
CASSLGQVLNSPLHF
TGTGCCAGCAGCTTAGGCCAGGTCCTTAATTCACCCCTCCACTTT
>TRBV5-1|TRBJ1-2|.|TRBD1
CASSSAPTGQGAYDGYTF
TGCGCCAGCAGCTCGGCACCTACCGGACAGGGGGCGTACGATGGCTACACCTTC
>TRBV29-1|TRBJ2-3|.|.
CSTGPGTRTDTQYF
TGCAGCACTGGTCCCGGGACTCGCACGGATACGCAGTATTTT
>TRBV6-1|TRBJ1-2|few|.
CASFAPTNYGYTF
TGTGCCAGCTTCGCGCCGACTAACTATGGCTACACCTTC
>TRBV11-2|TRBJ1-1|.|.
CANSLDPGPNTEAFF
TGTGCCAACAGCTTAGATCCGGGACCGAACACTGAAGCTTTCTTT
>TRBV19|TRBJ1-5|few|.
CASTLGGNQPQHF
TGTGCCAGTACTTTGGGGGGAAATCAGCCCCAGCATTTT
>TRBV19|TRBJ2-3|.|.
CASSKADTQYF
TGTGCCAGTTCTAAGGCAGATACGCAGTATTTT
>TRBV24-1|TRBJ2-1|.|.
CATSDPSPSRNEQFF
TGTGCCACCAGTGACCCCTCCCCCTCAAGGAATGAGCAGTTCTTC
>TRBV12-3/TRBV12-4|TRBJ1-5|.|TRBD1
CASSLRTGSNQPQHF
TGTGCCAGCAGTTTAAGGACAGGGAGCAATCAGCCCCAGCATTTT
>TRBV27|TRBJ1-6|medium-sized|.
CASSYRVDSPLHF
TGTGCCAGCAGCTACAGGGTTGACTCACCCCTCCACTTT
>TRBV7-2|TRBJ2-3|.|TRBD2
CASSPRLAGGWGADTQYF
TGTGCCAGCAGCCCACGACTAGCGGGAGGGTGGGGGGCAGATACGCAGTATTTT
>TRBV28|TRBJ2-3|.|.
CASSLGVATDTQYF
TGTGCCAGCAGTTTAGGGGTCGCCACAGATACGCAGTATTTT
>TRBV18|TRBJ1-1|.|.
CASSQSPGTEAFF
TGTGCCAGCTCGCAAAGCCCCGGGACTGAAGCTTTCTTT
>TRBV12-3/TRBV12-4|TRBJ1-2|.|.
CASSPLTDNYGYTF
TGTGCCAGCAGTCCCTTAACAGATAACTATGGCTACACCTTC
>TRBV6-2/TRBV6-3|TRBJ1-1|few|TRBD1
CASKLGGIDTEAFF
TGTGCCAGCAAGCTAGGGGGCATCGACACTGAAGCTTTCTTT